Each of the 6 T cell receptor beta chains below was sequenced from the same sample in a study of T cell repertoires in cytomegalovirus infection. TCRdb passed the reads through MiXCR, listing each CDR3 protein once. This sample has 350,000 to 550,000 distinct CDR3 sequences; approximately 33% occur once, and the top ten carry roughly 13%. The sequencing input was PBMCs. Every receptor here comes from a human donor in good health (CMV status not recorded). Some clones in this sample may be carry-over from other donors' samples.

V usage is TRBV30 and J usage is TRBJ1-5, with a tentative D call TRBD1 (5 bases). Germline CDR1 and CDR2: GTSNPN and SVGIG (reference sequence). The CDR3 is 15 residues long. V lost 2 bases and J lost 3, with 14 bases in between. CDR3 amino acids: CAWSTTGTFNQPQHF. CDR3 DNA: TGTGCCTGGAGTACTACCGGGACCTTCAATCAGCCCCAGCATTTT.

This clonotype has ten or more counts. This chain uses TRBV6-1 with TRBJ2-3; 9 bases are a match to TRBD2. The CDR3 contains 13 residues. After removal of 8 bases from V and 2 bases from J, the junction contained 2 bases not matched to a gene. Per the germline V gene, CDR1 is MNHNS and CDR2 is SASEGT. The CDR3 coding sequence is TGTGCCAGCTGCGGGGGGGCCACAGATACGCAGTATTTT. Translation gives CASCGGATDTQYF.

The chain links TRBV5-1 to TRBJ1-1; D gene ambiguous. The germline V and J ends were trimmed by 1 base and 5 bases, with 18 bases remaining between them. CDR1 and CDR2 (germline): SGHRS, YFSETQ. The CDR3 spans 16 residues. In DNA form, the CDR3 reads TGCGCCAGCAGCTTGTCGGGGAAAGGGCTTGTGACTGAAGCTTTCTTT. Protein: CASSLSGKGLVTEAFF. The variable domain in full, with the rest retrieved from reference TRBV5-1 and TRBJ1-1, is KAGVTQTPRYLIKTRGQQVTLSCSPISGHRSVSWYQQTPGQGLQFLFEYFSETQRNKGNFPGRFSGRQFSNSRSEMNVSTLELGDSALYLCASSLSGKGLVTEAFFGQGTRLTVV.

This clonotype was recorded many times. The chain couples TRBV7-8 to TRBJ2-1; 9 bases are shared with TRBD2. This CDR3 has 19 residues. The V segment lost 6 bases and the J segment 0 bases; nucleotides outside the gene matches: 15. CDR1 SGHVS and CDR2 FQNEAQ come from the germline V gene. CDR3 DNA: TGTGCCAGCAGTTATAGGGGGGGGAGCGGGGGGCTCTCCTACAATGAGCAGTTCTTC. Its translation is CASSYRGGSGGLSYNEQFF.

V is TRBV28 and J is TRBJ2-3; weak D call: TRBD1 (5 bases). This CDR3 spans 15 amino acids. V lost 8 bases to trimming and J lost 5 bases, with 20 bases between them. CDR1 is MDHEN, CDR2 SYDVKM, per germline. The CDR3 DNA sequence: TGTGCCAGCTCCCAATACAGGAGAAACATAGATACGCAGTATTTT. It is translated as CASSQYRRNIDTQYF.

Worth noting for this clonotype: The conserved closing phenylalanine or tryptophan is absent in this CDR3, likely reflecting a read error. The J gene is TRBJ2-1, the V gene TRBV27; 9 positions match TRBD1. J gave up 8 bases and V 6 bases, and 11 bases lay outside the gene matches. This CDR3 contains 15 residues. The germline V gene has CDR1 MNHEY and CDR2 SMNVEV (reference sequence). The CDR3 DNA is TGTGCCAGCAGACAACAGGGGGCCGGGTTGTATGAGCAGTTCTTA. Residues: CASRQQGAGLYEQFL.